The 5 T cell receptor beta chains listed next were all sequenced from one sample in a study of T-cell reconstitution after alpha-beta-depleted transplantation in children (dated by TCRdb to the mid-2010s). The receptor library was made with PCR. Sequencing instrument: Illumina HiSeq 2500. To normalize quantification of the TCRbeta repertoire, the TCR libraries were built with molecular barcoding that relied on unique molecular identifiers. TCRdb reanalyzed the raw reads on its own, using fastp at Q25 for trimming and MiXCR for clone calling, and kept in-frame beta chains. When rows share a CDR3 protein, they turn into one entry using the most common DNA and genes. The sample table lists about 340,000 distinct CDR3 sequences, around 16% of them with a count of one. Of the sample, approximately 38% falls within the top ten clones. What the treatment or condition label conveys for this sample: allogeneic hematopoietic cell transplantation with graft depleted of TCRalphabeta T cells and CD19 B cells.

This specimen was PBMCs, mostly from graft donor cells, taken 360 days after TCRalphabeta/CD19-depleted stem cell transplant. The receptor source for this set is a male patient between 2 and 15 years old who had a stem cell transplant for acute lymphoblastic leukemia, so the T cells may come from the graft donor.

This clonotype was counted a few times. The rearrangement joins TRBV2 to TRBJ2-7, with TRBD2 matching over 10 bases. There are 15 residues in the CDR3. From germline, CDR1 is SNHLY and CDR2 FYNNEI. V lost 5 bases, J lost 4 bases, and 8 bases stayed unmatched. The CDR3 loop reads CASSPVASGSYEQYF. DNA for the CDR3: TGTGCCAGCAGTCCAGTCGCTAGCGGGAGTTACGAGCAGTACTTC.

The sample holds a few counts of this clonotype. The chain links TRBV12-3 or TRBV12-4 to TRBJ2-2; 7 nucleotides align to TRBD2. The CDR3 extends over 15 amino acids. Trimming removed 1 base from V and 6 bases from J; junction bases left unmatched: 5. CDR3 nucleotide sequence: TGTGCCAGCAGTTTAGTGACTAGCTTCCCCGGGGAGCTGTTTTTT. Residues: CASSLVTSFPGELFF.

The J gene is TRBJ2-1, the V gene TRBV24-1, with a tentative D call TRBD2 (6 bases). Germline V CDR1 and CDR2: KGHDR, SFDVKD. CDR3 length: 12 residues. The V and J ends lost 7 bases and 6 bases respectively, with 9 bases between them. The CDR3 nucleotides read TGTGCCACCAGCCGGGACTCCAATGAGCAGTTCTTC. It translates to CATSRDSNEQFF.

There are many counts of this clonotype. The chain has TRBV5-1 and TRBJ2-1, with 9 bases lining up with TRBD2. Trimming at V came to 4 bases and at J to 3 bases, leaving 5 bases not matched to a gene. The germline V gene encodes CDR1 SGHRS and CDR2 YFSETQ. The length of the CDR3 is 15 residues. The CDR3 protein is CASSISGRGYNEQFF. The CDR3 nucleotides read TGCGCCAGCAGCATTAGCGGGAGAGGCTACAATGAGCAGTTCTTC.

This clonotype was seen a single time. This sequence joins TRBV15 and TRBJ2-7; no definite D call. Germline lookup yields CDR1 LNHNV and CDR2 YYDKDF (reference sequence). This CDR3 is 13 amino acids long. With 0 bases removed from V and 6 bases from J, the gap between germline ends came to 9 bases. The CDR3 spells CATSRDPRLEQYF. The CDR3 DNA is TGTGCCACCAGCAGAGATCCAAGGCTCGAGCAGTACTTC.